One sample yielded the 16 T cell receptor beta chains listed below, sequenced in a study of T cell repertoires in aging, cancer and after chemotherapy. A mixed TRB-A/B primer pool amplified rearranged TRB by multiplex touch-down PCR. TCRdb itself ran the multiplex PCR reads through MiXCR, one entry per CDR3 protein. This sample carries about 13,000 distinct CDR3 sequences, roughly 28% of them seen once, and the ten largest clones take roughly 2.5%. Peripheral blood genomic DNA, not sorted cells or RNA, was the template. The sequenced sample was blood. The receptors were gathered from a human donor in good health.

Here the CDR3 reads CASSQAFDRGQRPLHF. The CDR3 nucleotides are TGTGCCAGCAGCCAAGCTTTTGACAGGGGGCAGAGACCCCTCCACTTT. The chain has TRBV7-2 and TRBJ1-6; TRBD1 aligns across 10 bases. Germline V gives CDR1 SGHTA, CDR2 FQGNSA. Unmatched junction bases numbered 13, after V lost 5 bases and J lost 12 bases. This CDR3 contains 16 residues.

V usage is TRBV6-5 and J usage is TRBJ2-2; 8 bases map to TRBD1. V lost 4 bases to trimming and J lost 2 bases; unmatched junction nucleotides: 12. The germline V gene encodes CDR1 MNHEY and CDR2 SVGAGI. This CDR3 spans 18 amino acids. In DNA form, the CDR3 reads TGTGCCAGCAGTTCGACAGCCAGGGGGCGGAGAAACACCGGGGAGCTGTTTTTT. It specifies CASSSTARGRRNTGELFF.

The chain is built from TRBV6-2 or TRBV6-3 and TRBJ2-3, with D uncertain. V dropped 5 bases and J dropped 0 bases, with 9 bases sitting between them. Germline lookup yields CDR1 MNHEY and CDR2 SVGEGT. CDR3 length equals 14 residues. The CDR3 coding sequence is TGTGCCAGCAGTCCCCCTTCTAGCACAGATACGCAGTATTTT. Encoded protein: CASSPPSSTDTQYF.

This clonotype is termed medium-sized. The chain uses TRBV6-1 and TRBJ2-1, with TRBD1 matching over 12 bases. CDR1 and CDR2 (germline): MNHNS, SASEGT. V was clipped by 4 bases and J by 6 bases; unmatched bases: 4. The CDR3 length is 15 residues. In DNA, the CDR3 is TGTGCCAGCAGTGCCGGGACAGGGGGCTTCAATGAGCAGTTCTTC. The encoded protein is CASSAGTGGFNEQFF.

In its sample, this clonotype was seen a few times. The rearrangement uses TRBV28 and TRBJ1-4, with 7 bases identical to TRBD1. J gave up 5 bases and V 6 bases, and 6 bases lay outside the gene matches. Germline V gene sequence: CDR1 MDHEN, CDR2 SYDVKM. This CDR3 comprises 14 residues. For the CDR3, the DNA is TGTGCCAGCAGGTCGGGACAGTACAATGAAAAACTGTTTTTT. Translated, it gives CASRSGQYNEKLFF.

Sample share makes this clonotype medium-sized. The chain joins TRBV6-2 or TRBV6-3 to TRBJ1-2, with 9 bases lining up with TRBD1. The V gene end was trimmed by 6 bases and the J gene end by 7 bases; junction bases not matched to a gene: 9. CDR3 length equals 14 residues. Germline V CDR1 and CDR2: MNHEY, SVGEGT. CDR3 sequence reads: CASRRTGEYGGYTF. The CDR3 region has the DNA TGTGCCAGCAGAAGGACAGGGGAGTATGGTGGCTACACCTTC.

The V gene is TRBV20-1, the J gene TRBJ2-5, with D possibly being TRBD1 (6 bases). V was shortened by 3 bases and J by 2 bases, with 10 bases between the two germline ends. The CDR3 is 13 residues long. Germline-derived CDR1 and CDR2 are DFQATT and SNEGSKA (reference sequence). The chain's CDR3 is CSASRTDQETQYF. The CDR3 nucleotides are TGCAGTGCTAGCAGGACAGATCAAGAGACCCAGTACTTC.

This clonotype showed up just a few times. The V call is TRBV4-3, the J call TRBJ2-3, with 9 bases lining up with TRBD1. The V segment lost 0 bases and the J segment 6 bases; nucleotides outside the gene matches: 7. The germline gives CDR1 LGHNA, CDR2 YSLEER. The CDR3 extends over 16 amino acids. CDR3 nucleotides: TGCGCCAGCAGCCAAGATCAAACAGGGGGCGCGGATACGCAGTATTTT. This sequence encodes CASSQDQTGGADTQYF.

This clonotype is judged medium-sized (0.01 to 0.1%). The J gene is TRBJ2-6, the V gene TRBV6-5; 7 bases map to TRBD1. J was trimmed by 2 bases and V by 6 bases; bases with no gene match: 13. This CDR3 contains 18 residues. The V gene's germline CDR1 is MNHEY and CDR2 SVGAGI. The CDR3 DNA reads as TGTGCCAGCAGCCCTTTGCCGGTGACAGGGACTGGGGCCAACGTCCTGACTTTC. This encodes CASSPLPVTGTGANVLTF.

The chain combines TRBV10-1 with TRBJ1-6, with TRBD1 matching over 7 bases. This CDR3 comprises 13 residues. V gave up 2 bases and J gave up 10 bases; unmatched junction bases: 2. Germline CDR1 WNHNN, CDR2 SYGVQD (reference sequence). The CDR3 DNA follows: TGCGCCAGCAGTGAGACAGGGGTATCACCCCTCCACTTT. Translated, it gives CASSETGVSPLHF.

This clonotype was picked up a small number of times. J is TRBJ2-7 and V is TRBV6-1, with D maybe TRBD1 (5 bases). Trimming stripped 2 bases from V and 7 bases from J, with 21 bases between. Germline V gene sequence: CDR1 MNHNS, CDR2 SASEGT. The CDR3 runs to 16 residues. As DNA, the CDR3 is TGTGCCAGCAGTGAATGGCGAAGACAGCAATTATGGGAGCAGTACTTC. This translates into CASSEWRRQQLWEQYF.

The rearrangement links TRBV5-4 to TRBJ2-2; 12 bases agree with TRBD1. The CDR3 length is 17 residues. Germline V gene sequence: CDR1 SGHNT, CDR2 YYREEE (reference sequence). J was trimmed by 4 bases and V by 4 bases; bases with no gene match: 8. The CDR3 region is CASSPGTGGGGTGELFF. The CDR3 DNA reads TGTGCCAGCAGCCCTGGGACAGGGGGCGGTGGCACCGGGGAGCTGTTTTTT.

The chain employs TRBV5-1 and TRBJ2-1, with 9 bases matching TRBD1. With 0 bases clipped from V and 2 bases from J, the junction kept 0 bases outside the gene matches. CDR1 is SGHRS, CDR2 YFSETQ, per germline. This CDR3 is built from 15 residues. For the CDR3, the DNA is TGCGCCAGCAGCTTGGGACAGGGGGCCTACAATGAGCAGTTCTTC. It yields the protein CASSLGQGAYNEQFF.

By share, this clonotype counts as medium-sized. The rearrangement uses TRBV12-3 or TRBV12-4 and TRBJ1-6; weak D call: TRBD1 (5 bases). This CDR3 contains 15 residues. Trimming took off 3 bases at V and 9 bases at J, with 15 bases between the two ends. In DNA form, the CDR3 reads TGTGCCAGCAGTTTGTTGAGGGGCGATACTTCACCCCTCCACTTT. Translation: CASSLLRGDTSPLHF.

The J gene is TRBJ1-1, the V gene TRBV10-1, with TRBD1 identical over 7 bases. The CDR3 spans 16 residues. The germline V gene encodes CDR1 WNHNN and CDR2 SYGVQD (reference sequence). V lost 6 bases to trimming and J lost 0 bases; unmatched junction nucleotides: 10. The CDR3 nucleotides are TGCGCCAGCAGGCCCGGGACAGCAAATATGAACACTGAAGCTTTCTTT. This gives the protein CASRPGTANMNTEAFF.

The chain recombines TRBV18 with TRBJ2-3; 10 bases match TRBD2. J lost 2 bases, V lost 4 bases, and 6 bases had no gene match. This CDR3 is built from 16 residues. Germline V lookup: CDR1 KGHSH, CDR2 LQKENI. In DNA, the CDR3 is TGTGCCAGCTCACAAGCTAGCGGGGGCAACACAGATACGCAGTATTTT. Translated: CASSQASGGNTDTQYF. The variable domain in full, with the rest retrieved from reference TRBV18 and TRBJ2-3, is NAGVMQNPRHLVRRRGQEARLRCSPMKGHSHVYWYRQLPEEGLKFMVYLQKENIIDESGMPKERFSAEFPKEGPSILRIQQVVRGDSAAYFCASSQASGGNTDTQYFGPGTRLTVL.